This T cell receptor (beta chain) was obtained from a study of a mutant IDH1 vaccine in newly diagnosed glioma. Study details: Vaccine dosing followed radiotherapy by 4-6 weeks, or accompanied temozolomide cycles.

Time point noted: week 35, safety follow-up. Vaccinated patients received 300 ug of mutant IDH1 20-mer peptide per dose, with topical imiquimod. Across weeks 1, 3, 5, 7, 11, 15, 19 and 23, patients received a vaccination each time, eight in all. There were new WHO grade 3 or 4 astrocytomas in the donors, and these were IDH1-mutant and ATRX-lost. Germline V lookup: CDR1 MNHNY, CDR2 SVGAGI (reference sequence). V gave up 2 bases and J gave up 5 bases, with 12 bases separating them. The CDR3 has 14 amino acids. Assay: immunoSEQ multiplex PCR; the TCRdb copy retains only in-frame clones and omits some. The sample has fewer than 90,000 clones, 80% to 85% seen once. Concerning this clone itself: Its matching antigen is unknown.

The chain uses TRBV6-6 and TRBJ1-1; D may be TRBD1 (5 bases). This receptor was identified in a man younger than 35 with glioma. Sample: PBMCs, taken from a glioma patient whose treatment included an IDH1 peptide vaccine. DNA of the CDR3: TGTGCCAGCAGTTACGGGGGGGAGGGGACTGAAGCTTTCTTT. This gives the protein CASSYGGEGTEAFF.